These 18 T cell receptor beta chains came from one sample sequenced in a study of cytomegalovirus exposure and HLA in healthy donors (TCRdb year 2017). Library method: the immunoSEQ multiplex PCR assay. The multiplex PCR relied on a mix of 60 forward primers for TCR Vbeta segments and 13 reverse primers for TCR Jbeta segments. TCRdb mirrors the immuneACCESS table, restricted to in-frame sequences. Some clones are absent from its copies; in checked studies, under half trace to an unresolved V gene, and the reason for the others is unknown. This sample lists about 220,000 clones; roughly 75% were detected once. The ten largest clonotypes hold 1.8% of the sample. Sequenced input: PBMCs. These receptors came from a woman aged 30 to 39 in good health and CMV-seronegative.

The chain carries TRBV19 and TRBJ2-5; 11 nucleotides agree with TRBD2. This CDR3 is 15 amino acids long. In germline, CDR1 is LNHDA, CDR2 SQIVND (reference sequence). V shed 1 base and J 4 bases; nucleotides not matched to a gene: 2. The CDR3 coding sequence is TGTGCCAGTAGTATAGGTACTAGCGGGAGAGAGACCCAGTACTTC. This codes for CASSIGTSGRETQYF.

The V gene is TRBV6-5, the J gene TRBJ2-3, with a possible D match to TRBD2 (7 bases). V shed 5 bases and J shed 6 bases, with 12 bases lying between them. Germline CDR1 reads MNHEY; CDR2 reads SVGAGI. The length of the CDR3 is 13 residues. The CDR3 DNA sequence: TGTGCCAGCAGTGCAGAGGGGGGGGATACGCAGTATTTT. It codes for CASSAEGGDTQYF.

The chain employs TRBV4-1 and TRBJ1-2; tentatively, D is TRBD1 (6 bases). The V end was cut by 3 bases, the J end by 3 bases, with 20 bases between. Germline V CDR1 and CDR2: MGHRA, YSYEKL. The CDR3 extends over 17 amino acids. CDR3 sequence reads: CASSQVFTAGADYGYTF. The CDR3 DNA is TGCGCCAGCAGCCAGGTCTTCACCGCAGGGGCGGACTATGGCTACACCTTC.

The chain links TRBV19 to TRBJ2-5, with 12 bases identical to TRBD2. The germline V gene encodes CDR1 LNHDA and CDR2 SQIVND (reference sequence). This CDR3 contains 16 residues. V lost 5 bases, J lost 7 bases, and 11 bases stayed unmatched. The CDR3 reads CASSGTGTSGSGTQYF. The CDR3 nucleotides are TGTGCCAGTAGTGGGACCGGGACTAGCGGGTCCGGGACCCAGTACTTC.

V gene TRBV9 combines with J gene TRBJ2-3; D not resolved. CDR3 length: 12 amino acids. Trimming took off 4 bases at V and 6 bases at J, with 9 bases between the two ends. Germline CDR1 reads SGDLS; CDR2 reads YYNGEE. CDR3 sequence: CASSPGSDTQYF. CDR3 in DNA: TGTGCCAGCAGCCCCGGGTCGGATACGCAGTATTTT.

The chain uses TRBV19 and TRBJ2-7, with TRBD1 identical over 11 bases. Germline V gene sequence: CDR1 LNHDA, CDR2 SQIVND (reference sequence). The CDR3 has 14 residues. Trimming took 7 bases from V and 6 from J; bases not matched to a gene: 8. CDR3 coding DNA: TGTGCCAGTACCGGGACAGGGGGTTCGGGCGAGCAGTACTTC. Its protein is CASTGTGGSGEQYF.

V is TRBV4-1 and J is TRBJ2-5; 8 nucleotides match TRBD1. Germline assignment: CDR1 MGHRA and CDR2 YSYEKL. The CDR3 runs to 15 residues. V shed 5 bases, J shed 2 bases, and the junction held 7 bases outside the gene matches. CDR3 sequence reads: CASSYLGTGQETQYF. In DNA, the CDR3 is TGCGCCAGCAGCTACCTTGGGACAGGACAAGAGACCCAGTACTTC.

Worth noting for this clone: A much more abundant neighbour one base away suggests this may be a read error. The chain uses TRBV7-3 and TRBJ1-1; 9 bases fit TRBD1. Germline V gene data show CDR1 as SGHTA and CDR2 as FQGTGA. CDR3 length equals 14 residues. The DNA of the CDR3 is TGTGACAGCAGCGGACAGGGGCCGGGGACTGAAGCTTTCTTT. Translating gives CDSSGQGPGTEAFF.

This clone was recorded once. DNA for the CDR3: TGTGCCAGTACTAGCCGGGGAGAGACCCAGTACTTC. It specifies CASTSRGETQYF. J is TRBJ2-5 and V is TRBV19, with D possibly TRBD2 on 5 matching bases. The CDR3 sequence is 12 residues long. Germline-derived CDR1 and CDR2 are LNHDA and SQIVND (reference sequence). The V end was cut by 7 bases, the J end by 4 bases, with 10 bases between.

V usage is TRBV10-2 and J usage is TRBJ2-7; 12 nucleotides align to TRBD2. J gave up 2 bases and V 4 bases, and 3 bases lay outside the gene matches. Germline CDR1 and CDR2: WSHSY and SAAADI. The CDR3 loop spans 15 amino acids. CDR3 DNA sequence: TGCGCCAGCAGTGCGCTAGCGGGAGGGCCCTACGAGCAGTACTTC. Translated: CASSALAGGPYEQYF.

This chain joins TRBV18 and TRBJ1-1; D is uncertain. This CDR3 comprises 14 residues. Per the germline V gene, CDR1 is KGHSH and CDR2 is LQKENI. The V and J ends lost 5 bases and 4 bases respectively, with 14 bases between them. The CDR3 sequence is CASSGPGVGTEAFF. CDR3 nucleotides: TGTGCCAGCTCAGGGCCCGGGGTGGGCACTGAAGCTTTCTTT.

This chain joins TRBV11-3 and TRBJ2-5, with TRBD1 matching 7 bases. With V trimmed by 5 bases and J by 5 bases, 8 bases remained unmatched. The CDR3 loop spans 14 amino acids. Germline CDR1 is SGHNT and CDR2 is YENEEA. In DNA form, the CDR3 reads TGTGCCAGCAGCAGGGGACAGTCTACGGAGACCCAGTACTTC. Amino acid sequence: CASSRGQSTETQYF.

This chain joins TRBV5-5 and TRBJ1-1, with D possibly TRBD1 on 5 matching bases. Trimming took 3 bases from V and 4 from J, leaving 19 bases between them. The germline gives CDR1 SGHKS, CDR2 YYEKEE (reference sequence). The CDR3 has 16 residues. As DNA, the CDR3 is TGTGCCAGCAGCTGGGACTGGGGGATTGAAGGCACTGAAGCTTTCTTT. Its protein is CASSWDWGIEGTEAFF. Together with reference TRBV5-5 and TRBJ1-1, the CDR3 gives the full variable domain: DAGVTQSPTHLIKTRGQQVTLRCSPISGHKSVSWYQQVLGQGPQFIFQYYEKEERGRGNFPDRFSARQFPNYSSELNVNALLLGDSALYLCASSWDWGIEGTEAFFGQGTRLTVV.

The V and J genes are TRBV27 and TRBJ1-3, with D perhaps TRBD1 (6 bases). Trimming stripped 0 bases from V and 8 bases from J, with 14 bases between. CDR3 length: 15 residues. Germline V gene sequence: CDR1 MNHEY, CDR2 SMNVEV (reference sequence). The CDR3, as DNA: TGTGCCAGCAGTTTATCAGGCCAGGGGCTATACACCATATATTTT. It is translated as CASSLSGQGLYTIYF.

The CDR3 loop is CSVELRDSSYEQYF. The CDR3 DNA follows: TGCAGCGTTGAGCTGAGGGACAGCTCCTACGAGCAGTACTTC. The chain employs TRBV29-1 and TRBJ2-7; TRBD1 aligns across 7 bases. V lost 3 bases to trimming and J lost 0 bases; unmatched junction nucleotides: 5. From germline, CDR1 is SQVTM and CDR2 ANQGSEA. This CDR3 spans 14 amino acids.

CDR3 sequence: CASSQVQTGGNTEAFF. CDR3 nucleotides: TGCGCCAGCAGCCAAGTACAGACAGGGGGCAACACTGAAGCTTTCTTT. The chain combines TRBV4-1 with TRBJ1-1; 10 bases line up with TRBD1. V was pared by 1 base and J by 2 bases, with 4 bases of the junction left unmatched. The CDR3 totals 16 residues. Germline V CDR1 and CDR2: MGHRA, YSYEKL.

J is TRBJ1-2 and V is TRBV6-6, with a possible D match to TRBD1 (6 bases). The CDR3 sequence is 12 residues long. The V gene's germline CDR1 is MNHNY and CDR2 SVGAGI (reference sequence). Trimming cost V 8 bases and J 4 bases, with 11 bases left between them. The CDR3 loop reads CASLTGLYGYTF. The DNA of the CDR3 is TGTGCCAGCCTAACAGGGCTCTATGGCTACACCTTC.

V is TRBV7-6 and J is TRBJ2-3; D may be TRBD1 (6 bases). Trimming took 5 bases from V and 3 from J, leaving 12 bases between them. Germline V lookup: CDR1 SGHVS, CDR2 FNYEAQ. This CDR3 is built from 14 residues. CDR3 amino acids: CASSPRGQTDTQYF. The CDR3 DNA is TGTGCCAGCAGCCCCCGAGGACAGACAGATACGCAGTATTTT.